This TCR beta chain was recovered during a study of a mutant IDH1 vaccine in newly diagnosed glioma. Clones were read by immunoSEQ multiplex PCR, and TCRdb kept only the in-frame ones, dropping some. The sample includes some 47,000 clones, around 81% of them seen just once. Time point here: week 35, safety follow-up. A 20-mer mutant IDH1 peptide at 300 ug was injected subcutaneously with topical imiquimod. A remark on this clone: Its antigen remains unidentified.

V was clipped by 1 base and J by 1 base, with 10 bases between them. Germline V gene lookup returns CDR1 LNHDA and CDR2 SQIVND (reference sequence). This CDR3 is 15 amino acids long. V gene TRBV19 combines with J gene TRBJ1-1, with D hard to call. The sequencing used PBMCs, collected from a glioma patient whose treatment included an IDH1 peptide vaccine. This clonotype originated in a woman aged 40 to 50 with glioma. Some clones in this sample may be carry-over from other donors' samples. The CDR3 spells CASSIAGGPNTEAFF. For the CDR3, the DNA is TGTGCCAGTAGTATAGCCGGAGGGCCGAACACTGAAGCTTTCTTT.